Listed below are T cell receptor beta chains from one sample, sequenced in a study of beta chain features in type 1 diabetes. TCRdb keeps only in-frame clones here, not all; method: immunoSEQ multiplex PCR. This table has about 210,000 clones, approximately 11% appearing once. Sequencing was performed on central memory CD4+ T cells from blood. Receptors originate from a man between 18 and 35 years old in good health. CDR3s include the opening cysteine and the closing phenylalanine or tryptophan. D genes are given only for firm matches. Clone size is stated in some rows and not others, as once, few, many or a class when expanded.

D gene: TRBD1
clone size: .
V gene: TRBV29-1
J gene: TRBJ1-1
CDR3 DNA: TGCAGCGTTGAAGCGACAGGGGGAGTGAACACTGAAGCTTTCTTT
CDR3 protein: CSVEATGGVNTEAFF

D gene: .
clone size: few
V gene: TRBV11-2
J gene: TRBJ1-1
CDR3 DNA: TGTGCCAGCAGCTTACAGCAAAACACTGAAGCTTTCTTT
CDR3 protein: CASSLQQNTEAFF

D gene: .
clone size: .
V gene: TRBV6-5
J gene: TRBJ2-5
CDR3 DNA: TGTGCCAGCAGTTGGGGAAGGAGGGCCGAGACCCAGTACTTC
CDR3 protein: CASSWGRRAETQYF

D gene: .
clone size: .
V gene: TRBV28
J gene: TRBJ2-6
CDR3 DNA: TGTGCCAGCAGTTTATACTCTGGGGCCAACGTCCTGACTTTC
CDR3 protein: CASSLYSGANVLTF

D gene: TRBD1
clone size: .
V gene: TRBV6-5
J gene: TRBJ2-5
CDR3 DNA: TGTGCCAGCAGTTCTGGACAGGCCTGGGAGACCCAGTACTTC
CDR3 protein: CASSSGQAWETQYF

D gene: TRBD2
clone size: .
V gene: TRBV28
J gene: TRBJ2-1
CDR3 DNA: TGTGCCAGCAGTTCCCCGGGCGGGAGCGTTGATGAGCAGTTCTTC
CDR3 protein: CASSSPGGSVDEQFF

D gene: .
clone size: many
V gene: TRBV7-2
J gene: TRBJ2-7
CDR3 DNA: TGTGCCAGCAGCATACCCGGGGAGTACGAGCAGTACTTC
CDR3 protein: CASSIPGEYEQYF

D gene: .
clone size: few
V gene: TRBV30
J gene: TRBJ2-7
CDR3 DNA: TGTGCCTGGAGTTTAAGACGGACCTCCTACGAGCAGTACTTC
CDR3 protein: CAWSLRRTSYEQYF

D gene: TRBD1
clone size: .
V gene: TRBV2
J gene: TRBJ2-7
CDR3 DNA: TGTGCCAGCATCCTAACAGGGGCCCTCTCCTACGAGCAGTACTTC
CDR3 protein: CASILTGALSYEQYF

D gene: .
clone size: few
V gene: TRBV9
J gene: TRBJ1-2
CDR3 DNA: TGTGCCAGCCGAAGGGGGGAGGACTATGGCTACACCTTC
CDR3 protein: CASRRGEDYGYTF